Presented here are 23 T cell receptor beta chains from one specimen sequenced in a study of blood T cell repertoires in COVID-19. Profiled with immunoSEQ multiplex PCR; TCRdb holds only in-frame clones, not every one. The data show under 350,000 clones, roughly 90% seen once. Sample: PBMCs or T cells enriched from blood (not recorded which). Receptors were obtained from an older woman who had recovered from COVID-19.

This clone is a singleton in its sample. This CDR3 reads CASSRLLSSYEQYF. CDR3 DNA sequence: TGTGCCAGCAGTAGACTATTGAGCTCCTACGAGCAGTACTTC. This chain links TRBV7-9 with TRBJ2-7, with D possibly matching TRBD2 (5 bases). The CDR3 extends over 14 amino acids. CDR1 SEHNR and CDR2 FQNEAQ come from the germline V gene (reference sequence). Deletions cut 6 bases from V and 0 bases from J, with 12 bases between.

The chain joins TRBV5-8 to TRBJ1-1, with TRBD1 as a possible D gene (5 bases). Germline loops: CDR1 SGHTS, CDR2 YDEGEE. Trimming left V 4 bases short and J 1 base short, with 23 bases between. The CDR3 sequence is 18 residues long. The CDR3 here is CASSLSGSIYGQNTEAFF. CDR3 nucleotides: TGTGCCAGCAGCCTCTCAGGGTCAATCTACGGACAGAACACTGAAGCTTTCTTT.

The rearrangement links TRBV6-6 to TRBJ2-1; 10 bases align to TRBD2. The CDR3 runs to 14 residues. Unmatched junction bases numbered 6, after V lost 6 bases and J lost 7 bases. Germline CDR1 is MNHNY and CDR2 is SVGAGI (reference sequence). The CDR3 coding sequence is TGTGCCAGCAGCCCTAGCGGGGGAATTAATGAGCAGTTCTTC. It codes for CASSPSGGINEQFF.

In nucleotides, the CDR3 is TGCGCCAGCAGTGATGGGACAGGGGACGAAAAACTGTTTTTT. Protein sequence: CASSDGTGDEKLFF. The rearrangement links TRBV10-1 to TRBJ1-4; 10 positions agree with TRBD1. Unmatched junction bases numbered 3, after V lost 3 bases and J lost 8 bases. The CDR3 runs 14 residues. Germline-derived CDR1 and CDR2 are WNHNN and SYGVQD (reference sequence).

The chain has TRBV7-9 and TRBJ1-1; perhaps TRBD1 as D (6 bases). The length of the CDR3 is 16 residues. V lost 3 bases to trimming and J lost 0 bases, with 14 bases between them. Germline values: CDR1 SEHNR, CDR2 FQNEAQ (reference sequence). Here the CDR3 reads CASSFYRTALNTEAFF. The CDR3 DNA follows: TGTGCCAGCAGCTTCTACCGGACAGCCTTGAACACTGAAGCTTTCTTT.

The chain is built from TRBV5-1 and TRBJ1-2; maybe TRBD1 (6 bases). Trimming removed 0 bases at V and 4 bases at J, with 13 bases between. Germline CDR1 and CDR2: SGHRS and YFSETQ. The CDR3 consists of 15 residues. CDR3 region: CASSLAQGETYGYTF. DNA of the CDR3: TGCGCCAGCAGCTTGGCACAGGGCGAAACCTATGGCTACACCTTC.

The CDR3 sequence: CASSLQADLGELFF. DNA for the CDR3: TGTGCCAGCAGTTTACAGGCAGACCTGGGGGAGCTGTTTTTT. The chain joins TRBV27 to TRBJ2-2; D is uncertain. From germline, CDR1 is MNHEY and CDR2 SMNVEV (reference sequence). V lost 2 bases, J lost 8 bases, and 12 bases lay in between. The CDR3 spans 14 residues.

The gene calls are TRBV5-1 and TRBJ1-1; 9 positions agree with TRBD1. CDR1 SGHRS and CDR2 YFSETQ come from the germline V gene. The CDR3 has 15 residues. The V gene end was trimmed by 4 bases and the J gene end by 5 bases; junction bases not matched to a gene: 9. The CDR3 sequence is CASSPGDRDITEAFF. The CDR3 DNA reads as TGCGCCAGCAGCCCCGGGGACAGGGATATTACTGAAGCTTTCTTT.

The genes are TRBV21-1 and TRBJ2-7; the table gives TRBD2 as D, unverified against the DNA. TRBV21-1 is given as a pseudogene. This CDR3 comprises 19 residues. In DNA, the CDR3 is TGTGCCAGCAGCAAAACGTCTAGCGGAGCAACCCGCTTCTCCTACGAGCAGTACTTC. Amino acid sequence: CASSKTSSGATRFSYEQYF.

This chain joins TRBV11-3 and TRBJ1-2; D unclear. V was clipped by 8 bases and J by 2 bases, with 15 bases between them. Germline-derived CDR1 and CDR2 are SGHNT and YENEEA. The CDR3 length is 14 residues. The CDR3 spells CASARRGENYGYTF. The CDR3 DNA sequence: TGTGCCAGCGCGCGACGGGGTGAGAACTATGGCTACACCTTC.

The chain uses TRBV18 and TRBJ2-1; 11 bases agree with TRBD2. This CDR3 is built from 15 residues. V lost 6 bases and J lost 4; bases outside the gene matches: 5. Per germline, CDR1 KGHSH and CDR2 LQKENI. CDR3 amino acids: CASSPASGGYNEQFF. The CDR3 bases are TGTGCCAGCTCCCCAGCTAGCGGGGGGTACAATGAGCAGTTCTTC. The full variable domain, completed using reference TRBV18 and TRBJ2-1, is NAGVMQNPRHLVRRRGQEARLRCSPMKGHSHVYWYRQLPEEGLKFMVYLQKENIIDESGMPKERFSAEFPKEGPSILRIQQVVRGDSAAYFCASSPASGGYNEQFFGPGTRLTVL.

This CDR3 is CASTLLAANTEAFF. The CDR3 DNA follows: TGTGCCAGCACCCTTTTAGCCGCGAACACTGAAGCTTTCTTT. The rearrangement joins TRBV7-9 to TRBJ1-1; D uncertain. This CDR3 has 14 residues. Germline V gives CDR1 SEHNR, CDR2 FQNEAQ (reference sequence). With 7 bases removed from V and 1 base from J, the gap between germline ends came to 13 bases. Looking up the rest from reference TRBV7-9 and TRBJ1-1 gives the full variable domain: DTGVSQNPRHKITKRGQNVTFRCDPISEHNRLYWYRQTLGQGPEFLTYFQNEAQLEKSRLLSDRFSAERPKGSFSTLEIQRTEQGDSAMYLCASTLLAANTEAFFGQGTRLTVV.

The J gene is TRBJ1-4, the V gene TRBV10-3; 9 positions match TRBD1. Trimming removed 3 bases from V and 7 bases from J; junction bases left unmatched: 3. This CDR3 contains 14 residues. The germline V gene encodes CDR1 ENHRY and CDR2 SYGVKD. In DNA, the CDR3 is TGTGCCATCAGTGACGGGACAGGGATTGAAAAACTGTTTTTT. Translated: CAISDGTGIEKLFF.

The V and J genes are TRBV5-8 and TRBJ2-5; 7 bases line up with TRBD1. This CDR3 is built from 14 residues. J lost 4 bases, V lost 0 bases, and 3 bases had no gene match. Germline V gives CDR1 SGHTS, CDR2 YDEGEE. Here the CDR3 DNA reads TGTGCCAGCAGCTTGGGACAGGGTAGAGAGACCCAGTACTTC. Residues: CASSLGQGRETQYF.

This sequence joins TRBV30 and TRBJ2-2, with 8 bases aligning to TRBD1. The CDR3 has 12 residues. The J segment lost 7 bases and the V segment lost 5 bases, leaving 3 bases of the junction unmatched. In germline, CDR1 is GTSNPN, CDR2 SVGIG (reference sequence). CDR3 coding DNA: TGTGCCTGGGGGACAGGCGGCGGGGAGCTGTTTTTT. Translated: CAWGTGGGELFF.

This sequence joins TRBV9 and TRBJ2-4, with 9 bases aligning to TRBD1. This CDR3 is 15 amino acids long. The V and J ends lost 3 bases and 1 base, in that order; junction bases with no gene match: 2. The germline CDR1 and CDR2 sequences are SGDLS and YYNGEE. The CDR3 here is CASSAGTGAKNIQYF. CDR3 nucleotides: TGTGCCAGCAGCGCAGGGACAGGGGCCAAAAACATTCAGTACTTC.

This chain connects TRBV3-1 (or the pseudogene TRBV3-2) to TRBJ1-2, with a possible D match to TRBD1 (6 bases). The CDR3 has 13 amino acids. V was clipped by 9 bases and J by 7 bases, with 18 bases between them. Germline V gene data show CDR1 as LGHDT and CDR2 as YNNKEL (reference sequence). CDR3 protein: CASRGTPEGGYTF. The CDR3, as DNA: TGTGCCAGTAGGGGGACACCCGAGGGTGGCTACACCTTC.

This sequence joins TRBV7-2 and TRBJ2-7; D is perhaps TRBD2 (5 bases). V lost 6 bases and J lost 1, with 13 bases in between. The CDR3 runs to 14 residues. Germline CDR1 and CDR2: SGHTA and FQGNSA. CDR3: CASRISGLSYEQYF. Written as DNA, the CDR3 is TGTGCCAGCAGAATTAGTGGACTTTCCTACGAGCAGTACTTC.

In DNA, the CDR3 is TGTGCCAGCAGCCGGGACTACCAAGAGACCCAGTACTTC. This encodes CASSRDYQETQYF. The J gene is TRBJ2-5, the V gene TRBV5-4; TRBD2 might be the D (6 bases). The CDR3 is 13 residues long. V lost 4 bases and J 0 bases, leaving 7 bases between the germline ends. Germline CDR1 and CDR2: SGHNT and YYREEE (reference sequence). The full variable domain, its missing parts supplied by reference TRBV5-4 and TRBJ2-5, is ETGVTQSPTHLIKTRGQQVTLRCSSQSGHNTVSWYQQALGQGPQFIFQYYREEENGRGNFPPRFSGLQFPNYSSELNVNALELDDSALYLCASSRDYQETQYFGPGTRLLVL.

This clone was found a few times. V usage is TRBV7-9 and J usage is TRBJ2-3; tentative D call: TRBD2 (6 bases). Deletions cut 5 bases from V and 6 bases from J, with 18 bases between. Germline V CDR1 and CDR2: SEHNR, FQNEAQ (reference sequence). The CDR3 totals 15 residues. The CDR3 loop reads CASSPTRTQSDTQYF. The CDR3 DNA sequence: TGTGCCAGCAGCCCGACTAGGACTCAGTCGGATACGCAGTATTTT.

The V gene is TRBV18, the J gene TRBJ1-1; no clear D. V dropped 1 base and J dropped 0 bases, with 6 bases sitting between them. This CDR3 comprises 14 residues. CDR1 and CDR2 from the germline V gene are KGHSH and LQKENI. The chain's CDR3 is CASSPRQMNTEAFF. As DNA, the CDR3 is TGTGCCAGCTCACCACGTCAGATGAACACTGAAGCTTTCTTT.

The chain has TRBV7-9 and TRBJ2-2; D is unclear. The CDR3 runs to 13 residues. Per germline, CDR1 SEHNR and CDR2 FQNEAQ (reference sequence). V lost 7 bases, J lost 0 bases, and 6 bases lay in between. The CDR3: CASTSPNTGELFF. CDR3 in DNA: TGTGCCAGCACCTCTCCGAACACCGGGGAGCTGTTTTTT.

The CDR3 nucleotides read TGCGCCAGCGGGACTCTAACAGAGGACGGCTACACCTTC. Protein sequence: CASGTLTEDGYTF. V usage is TRBV5-1 and J usage is TRBJ1-2, with a weak D call TRBD1 (5 bases). Deletions cut 7 bases from V and 8 bases from J, with 18 bases between. This CDR3 has 13 amino acids. Per germline, CDR1 SGHRS and CDR2 YFSETQ.